These 15 T cell receptor beta chains were sequenced from one sample in a study of a mutant IDH1 vaccine in newly diagnosed glioma. Using immunoSEQ multiplex PCR, the repertoire was profiled, and TCRdb retains in-frame clones only, with some absent. The repertoire holds more than 25,000 clones, with roughly 80% as singletons. Sample time point: week 35, safety follow-up. With topical imiquimod, each dose of the vaccine consisted of 300 ug of mutant IDH1 20-mer peptide. These receptors are not linked to any known antigen. The source material was PBMCs, sampled from a glioma patient whose treatment included an IDH1 peptide vaccine. The receptors here all came from a woman between 25 and 40 years old with glioma. Some clones in this sample may be carry-over from other donors' samples.

This chain links TRBV4-1 with TRBJ2-1, with TRBD1 matching over 9 bases. Germline V gives CDR1 MGHRA, CDR2 YSYEKL. V lost 7 bases to trimming and J lost 9 bases; unmatched junction nucleotides: 10. The CDR3 has 14 amino acids. The CDR3 is CASTSTGGRAEQFF. In DNA form, the CDR3 reads TGCGCCAGCACGTCGACAGGGGGACGGGCTGAGCAGTTCTTC.

The J gene is TRBJ2-3, the V gene TRBV2; 7 bases are shared with TRBD1. This CDR3 contains 14 residues. Unmatched junction bases numbered 5, after V lost 6 bases and J lost 2 bases. Looked up from germline, CDR1 is SNHLY and CDR2 is FYNNEI. CDR3: CASRTGTDTDTQYF. The CDR3 nucleotides are TGTGCCAGCAGGACCGGGACAGACACAGATACGCAGTATTTT.

This chain links TRBV2 with TRBJ1-2; TRBD1 might be the D (6 bases). Trimming cost V 7 bases and J 8 bases, with 23 bases left between them. The CDR3 is 15 amino acids. CDR1 and CDR2 from the germline V gene are SNHLY and FYNNEI. The CDR3 sequence is CASTMADSLGGGYTF. DNA for the CDR3: TGTGCCAGCACCATGGCGGACAGTCTTGGAGGCGGCTACACCTTC.

V is TRBV2 and J is TRBJ2-7, with D possibly being TRBD2 (5 bases). There are 16 residues in the CDR3. The germline V gene encodes CDR1 SNHLY and CDR2 FYNNEI. V was pared by 0 bases and J by 1 base, with 13 bases between. CDR3 sequence: CASSEAWRRGSYEQYF. CDR3 bases: TGTGCCAGCAGTGAAGCCTGGAGGAGAGGATCCTACGAGCAGTACTTC.

A single count supports this clone. This chain links TRBV6-5 with TRBJ1-2, with D perhaps matching TRBD1 (5 bases). The V and J ends lost 0 bases and 7 bases respectively, with 15 bases between them. CDR3 length: 15 amino acids. The germline CDR1 and CDR2 sequences are MNHEY and SVGAGI. CDR3 DNA: TGTGCCAGCAGTTACTCCTTGGGGGAGAATGGTGGCTACACCTTC. It codes for CASSYSLGENGGYTF.

The chain carries TRBV5-6 and TRBJ2-5; the D is unclear. V dropped 1 base and J dropped 0 bases, with 4 bases sitting between them. Per germline, CDR1 SGHDT and CDR2 YYEEEE. The CDR3 consists of 13 residues. CDR3: CASSLTNQETQYF. CDR3 sequence (DNA): TGTGCCAGCAGCTTGACGAACCAAGAGACCCAGTACTTC.

The J gene is TRBJ2-1, the V gene TRBV7-8; 9 bases agree with TRBD2. The CDR3 is 15 residues long. Germline assignment: CDR1 SGHVS and CDR2 FQNEAQ. Trimming at V came to 3 bases and at J to 4 bases, leaving 4 bases not matched to a gene. CDR3 in DNA: TGTGCCAGCAGCTTCCGGACTAGCGCGTACAATGAGCAGTTCTTC. This gives the protein CASSFRTSAYNEQFF.

This chain joins TRBV27 and TRBJ2-1; 7 nucleotides match TRBD2. There are 18 residues in the CDR3. Germline V gene sequence: CDR1 MNHEY, CDR2 SMNVEV (reference sequence). V shed 2 bases, J shed 4 bases, and the junction held 14 bases outside the gene matches. CDR3 protein: CASSLVTSPGVSYNEQFF. CDR3 nucleotides: TGTGCCAGCAGTTTAGTGACTAGCCCCGGGGTTAGTTACAATGAGCAGTTCTTC.

The V gene is TRBV7-2, the J gene TRBJ2-1; a weak D match, TRBD1 (6 bases). V was shortened by 5 bases and J by 6 bases, with 11 bases between the two germline ends. CDR1 is SGHTA and CDR2 is FQGNSA in the germline V gene. This CDR3 comprises 13 residues. The chain's CDR3 is CASSQGTRNEQFF. The CDR3 DNA reads TGTGCCAGCAGCCAGGGGACCCGCAATGAGCAGTTCTTC. Looking up the rest from reference TRBV7-2 and TRBJ2-1 gives the full variable domain: GAGVSQSPSNKVTEKGKDVELRCDPISGHTALYWYRQSLGQGLEFLIYFQGNSAPDKSGLPSDRFSAERTGGSVSTLTIQRTQQEDSAVYLCASSQGTRNEQFFGPGTRLTVL.

J is TRBJ2-3 and V is TRBV6-1; D remains unclear. CDR3 size: 12 residues. The germline V gene encodes CDR1 MNHNS and CDR2 SASEGT. V was pared by 7 bases and J by 6 bases, with 11 bases between. The CDR3 DNA sequence: TGTGCCAGCAAACCGATGGAGGATACGCAGTATTTT. This sequence encodes CASKPMEDTQYF.

The chain joins TRBV5-1 to TRBJ1-5; tentatively, D is TRBD1 (5 bases). This CDR3 has 15 amino acids. Germline V lookup: CDR1 SGHRS, CDR2 YFSETQ. V was trimmed by 2 bases and J by 0 bases, leaving 9 bases between them. The CDR3 protein is CASSFRGDSNQPQHF. DNA for the CDR3: TGCGCCAGCAGCTTTCGGGGCGATAGCAATCAGCCCCAGCATTTT.

With regard to this clone: This sample also contains other DNA sequences that code for the same CDR3. The chain is built from TRBV4-1 and TRBJ1-2; tentative D call: TRBD1 (6 bases). Between the trimmed V and J ends, which lost 4 bases and 8 bases, there was a span of 17 bases. Germline V gene lookup returns CDR1 MGHRA and CDR2 YSYEKL. CDR3 length equals 14 residues. The CDR3 nucleotides are TGCGCCAGCAGCCTAGGAGGGGGAAGAAGCGGCTACACCTTC. It encodes CASSLGGGRSGYTF.

The CDR3 DNA reads TGTGCCAGCAGCTCAACTGGACAGGGAGAAGAAAAACTGTTTTTT. This encodes CASSSTGQGEEKLFF. This chain connects TRBV28 to TRBJ1-4; 8 nucleotides match TRBD1. The CDR3 covers 15 residues. The germline V gene has CDR1 MDHEN and CDR2 SYDVKM. V gave up 6 bases and J gave up 8 bases; unmatched junction bases: 11.

The J gene is TRBJ1-2, the V gene TRBV11-2; D is unclear. Trimming cost V 0 bases and J 0 bases, with 8 bases left between them. The CDR3 consists of 15 residues. Germline V CDR1 and CDR2: SGHAT, FQNNGV. This CDR3 reads CASSLDPASNYGYTF. The DNA for the CDR3 is TGTGCCAGCAGCTTAGATCCAGCTTCTAACTATGGCTACACCTTC.

J is TRBJ2-7 and V is TRBV7-6; TRBD1 agrees at 8 bases. This CDR3 spans 18 amino acids. V lost 5 bases, J lost 2 bases, and 17 bases stayed unmatched. Per the germline V gene, CDR1 is SGHVS and CDR2 is FNYEAQ. The CDR3 loop is CASSRSSEPGQAPYEQYF. CDR3 coding DNA: TGTGCCAGCAGCCGTAGTTCGGAACCGGGACAGGCGCCCTACGAGCAGTACTTC.